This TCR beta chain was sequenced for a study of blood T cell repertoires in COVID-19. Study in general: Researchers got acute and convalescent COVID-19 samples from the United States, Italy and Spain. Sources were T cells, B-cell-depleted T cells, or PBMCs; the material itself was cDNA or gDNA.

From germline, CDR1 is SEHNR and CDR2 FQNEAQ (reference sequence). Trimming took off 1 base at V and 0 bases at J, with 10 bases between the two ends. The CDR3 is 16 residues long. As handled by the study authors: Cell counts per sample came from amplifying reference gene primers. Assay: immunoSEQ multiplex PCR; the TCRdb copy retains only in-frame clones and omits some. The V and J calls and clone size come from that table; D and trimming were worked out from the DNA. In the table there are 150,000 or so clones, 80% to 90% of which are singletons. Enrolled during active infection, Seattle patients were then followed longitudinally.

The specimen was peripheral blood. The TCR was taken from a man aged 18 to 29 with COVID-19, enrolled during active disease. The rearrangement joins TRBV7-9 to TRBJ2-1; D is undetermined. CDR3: CASSLVEVASYNEQFF. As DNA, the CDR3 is TGTGCCAGCAGCTTAGTGGAAGTAGCCTCCTACAATGAGCAGTTCTTC.